The clone carrying this T cell receptor (beta chain) has more than one count but fewer than ten. The antigen remains undetermined. This CDR3 spans 13 amino acids. The germline CDR1 and CDR2 sequences are MNHEY and SVGAGI. The ends were cut back, 6 bases at V and 1 base at J, with 8 bases in the middle. These data come from a study of blood T cells in healthy people across ages. Combining a sample-barcoded 5' primer with a J-beta primer mix, a second PCR ran for roughly 7 to 12 cycles. MiXCR, applied by TCRdb to the 5' RACE reads, yields one record per CDR3 protein. Here the sample spans 1.5 million to 2 million distinct CDR3 sequences, 49% being singletons. Findings and caveats of the study: Unsorted PBMCs blocked a conclusive comparison of naive and antigen-experienced cells.

V gene TRBV6-5 combines with J gene TRBJ2-3; D is undetermined. Material for sequencing was blood. The TCR was taken from a woman aged 40-49 years in good health. CDR3 sequence (DNA): TGTGCCAGCAGAATTGATGGCACAGATACGCAGTATTTT. It yields the protein CASRIDGTDTQYF.